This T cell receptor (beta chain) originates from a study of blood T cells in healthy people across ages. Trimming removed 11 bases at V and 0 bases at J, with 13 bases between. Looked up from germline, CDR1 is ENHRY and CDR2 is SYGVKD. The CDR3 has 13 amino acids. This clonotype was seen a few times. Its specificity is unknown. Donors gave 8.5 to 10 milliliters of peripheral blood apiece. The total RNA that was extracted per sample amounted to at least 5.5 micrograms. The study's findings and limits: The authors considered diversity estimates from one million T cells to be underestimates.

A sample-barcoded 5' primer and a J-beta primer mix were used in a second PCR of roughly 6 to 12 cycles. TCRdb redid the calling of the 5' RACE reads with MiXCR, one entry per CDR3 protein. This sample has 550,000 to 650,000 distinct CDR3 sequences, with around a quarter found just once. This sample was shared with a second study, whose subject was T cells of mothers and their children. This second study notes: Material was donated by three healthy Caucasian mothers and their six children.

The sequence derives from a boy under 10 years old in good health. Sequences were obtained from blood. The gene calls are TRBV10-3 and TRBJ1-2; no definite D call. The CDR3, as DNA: TGTGCCGTCCAACGGGAGTCTAACTATGGCTACACCTTC. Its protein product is CAVQRESNYGYTF.